The clone carrying this T cell receptor beta chain was observed a few times. Its antigen is undetermined. This record belongs to a study of shared clonotypes between healthy human individuals. Overall study findings and caveats: Naive subsets tended to show greater estimated richness than memory subsets. The authors sampled blood alone, and tissue repertoires likely differ.

Authors' data handling: Because ImmunoSEQ provided only junction sequences with no quality scores, the filtering differed. The repertoire was sequenced with immunoSEQ multiplex PCR; TCRdb's copy has only in-frame clones and lacks some. D and trimming come from the DNA, and the V and J calls and clone size come from that table. Among 600,000 to 750,000 clones listed, around 70% were seen once. Germline values: CDR1 SGDLS, CDR2 YYNGEE. Trimming took 0 bases from V and 11 from J, leaving 29 bases between them. This CDR3 is 18 amino acids long. The chain combines TRBV9 with TRBJ1-1; D perhaps matches TRBD1 (5 bases). The TCR sequence derives from a woman in her 30s in good health. Sequenced material: memory CD4+ T cells sorted from blood. Subset noted: CD45RA-negative fraction. CDR3 DNA: TGTGCCAGCAGCGTAGGGGGCAGGGCCGACGCAGGGAGGGTTGAGGCTTTCTTT. Its protein product is CASSVGGRADAGRVEAFF.